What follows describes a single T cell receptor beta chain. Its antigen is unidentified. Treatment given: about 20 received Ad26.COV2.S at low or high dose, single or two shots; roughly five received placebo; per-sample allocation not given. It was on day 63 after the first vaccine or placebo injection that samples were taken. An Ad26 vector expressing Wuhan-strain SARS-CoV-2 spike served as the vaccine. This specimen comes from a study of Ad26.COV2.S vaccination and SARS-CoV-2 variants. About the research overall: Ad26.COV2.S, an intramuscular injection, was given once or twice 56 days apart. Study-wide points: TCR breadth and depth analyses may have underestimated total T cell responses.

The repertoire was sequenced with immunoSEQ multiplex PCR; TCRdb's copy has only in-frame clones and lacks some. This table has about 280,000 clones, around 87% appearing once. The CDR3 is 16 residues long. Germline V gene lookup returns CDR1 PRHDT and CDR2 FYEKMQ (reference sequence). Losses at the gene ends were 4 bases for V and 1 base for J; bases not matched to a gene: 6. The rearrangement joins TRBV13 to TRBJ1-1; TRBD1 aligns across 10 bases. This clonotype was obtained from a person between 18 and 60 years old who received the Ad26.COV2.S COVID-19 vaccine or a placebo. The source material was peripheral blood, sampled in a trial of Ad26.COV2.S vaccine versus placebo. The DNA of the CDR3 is TGTGCCAGCAGCTCGCCCGGGACAGGGGAGAACACTGAAGCTTTCTTT. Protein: CASSSPGTGENTEAFF.